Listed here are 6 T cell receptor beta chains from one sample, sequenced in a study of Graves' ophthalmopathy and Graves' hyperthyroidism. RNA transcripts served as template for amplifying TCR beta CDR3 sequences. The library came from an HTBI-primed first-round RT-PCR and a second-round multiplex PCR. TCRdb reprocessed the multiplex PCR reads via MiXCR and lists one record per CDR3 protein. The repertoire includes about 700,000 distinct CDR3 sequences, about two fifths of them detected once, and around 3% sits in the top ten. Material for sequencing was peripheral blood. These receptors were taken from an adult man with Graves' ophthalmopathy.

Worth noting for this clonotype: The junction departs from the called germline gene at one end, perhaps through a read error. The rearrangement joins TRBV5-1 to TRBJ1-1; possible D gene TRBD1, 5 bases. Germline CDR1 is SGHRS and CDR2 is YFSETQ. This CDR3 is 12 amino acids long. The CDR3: CSSRMGPSEAFF. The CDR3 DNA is TGCTCCAGCAGGATGGGACCATCTGAAGCTTTCTTT.

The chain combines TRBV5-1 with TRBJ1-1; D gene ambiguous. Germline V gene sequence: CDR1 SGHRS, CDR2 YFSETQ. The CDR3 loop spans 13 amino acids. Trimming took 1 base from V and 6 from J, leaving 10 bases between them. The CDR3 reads CASSLTGSAEAFF. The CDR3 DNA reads TGCGCCAGCAGCTTGACGGGGAGCGCTGAAGCTTTCTTT.

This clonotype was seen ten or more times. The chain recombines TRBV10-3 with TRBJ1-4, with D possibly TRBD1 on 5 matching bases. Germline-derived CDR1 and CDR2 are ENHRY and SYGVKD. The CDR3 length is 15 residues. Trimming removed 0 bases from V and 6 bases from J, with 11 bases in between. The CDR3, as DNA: TGTGCCATCAGTGAGTCGAAGGGAGGGGATGAAAAACTGTTTTTT. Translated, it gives CAISESKGGDEKLFF.

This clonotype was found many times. The CDR3 spells CAISEGRGAVETQYF. The CDR3 DNA is TGTGCCATCAGTGAAGGACGGGGTGCCGTCGAGACCCAGTACTTC. This chain uses TRBV10-3 with TRBJ2-5, with TRBD2 as a possible D gene (5 bases). Germline lookup yields CDR1 ENHRY and CDR2 SYGVKD. The CDR3 is 15 amino acids. Trimming pared 3 bases from V and 5 bases from J, leaving 16 bases between.

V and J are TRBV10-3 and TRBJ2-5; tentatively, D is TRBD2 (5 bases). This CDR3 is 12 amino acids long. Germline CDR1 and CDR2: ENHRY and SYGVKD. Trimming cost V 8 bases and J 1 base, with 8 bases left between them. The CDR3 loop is CAIGAAQETQYF. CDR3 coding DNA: TGTGCCATCGGAGCGGCCCAAGAGACCCAGTACTTC.

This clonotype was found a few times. CDR3 in DNA: TGTGCCAGCAGACCCCTAGCGGGACCTGAAAAACTGTTTTTT. Its translation: CASRPLAGPEKLFF. V gene TRBV6-6 combines with J gene TRBJ1-4, with D possibly TRBD1 on 5 matching bases. The CDR3 is 14 residues long. Germline CDR1 MNHNY, CDR2 SVGAGI (reference sequence). Trimming stripped 6 bases from V and 7 bases from J, with 15 bases between.